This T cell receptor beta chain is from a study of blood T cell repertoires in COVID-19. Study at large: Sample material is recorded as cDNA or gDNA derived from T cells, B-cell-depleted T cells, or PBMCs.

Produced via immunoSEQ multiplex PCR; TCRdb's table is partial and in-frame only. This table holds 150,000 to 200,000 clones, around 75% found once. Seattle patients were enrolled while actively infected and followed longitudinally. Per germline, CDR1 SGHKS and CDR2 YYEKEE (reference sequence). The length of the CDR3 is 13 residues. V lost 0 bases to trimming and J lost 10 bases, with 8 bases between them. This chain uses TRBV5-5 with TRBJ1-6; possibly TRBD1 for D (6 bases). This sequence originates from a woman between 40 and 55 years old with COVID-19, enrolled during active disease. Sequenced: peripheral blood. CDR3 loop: CASSLEGESPLHF. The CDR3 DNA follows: TGTGCCAGCAGCTTGGAGGGGGAATCACCCCTCCACTTT.